Presented here are 4 T cell receptor beta chains from one specimen sequenced in a study of T-cell reconstitution after alpha-beta-depleted transplantation in children. Unique molecular identifiers featured in how the TCRbeta library was prepared. TCRdb analysed the PCR reads with MiXCR anew, one entry per CDR3 protein. Here the sample spans over 85,000 distinct CDR3 sequences, 10% to 13% being singletons. Sequences were derived from PBMCs from the stem cell graft donor, sampled from the stem cell graft. The receptors shown here come from a human donor who donated a stem cell graft to a child with acute lymphoblastic leukemia.

This clonotype occurred many times. The chain employs TRBV20-1 and TRBJ1-3; no definite D call. The CDR3 has 15 residues. Per the germline V gene, CDR1 is DFQATT and CDR2 is SNEGSKA (reference sequence). Trimming stripped 6 bases from V and 2 bases from J, with 17 bases between. The CDR3 is CSAPPSGATGNTIYF. CDR3 sequence (DNA): TGCAGTGCACCGCCGTCAGGCGCGACTGGAAACACCATATATTTT.

This clonotype was counted many times. This chain's CDR3 is CASSQRGPDEQYF. The CDR3 nucleotides read TGTGCCAGCAGCCAAAGGGGCCCGGACGAGCAGTACTTC. This chain links TRBV3-1 with TRBJ2-7, with D perhaps matching TRBD1 (5 bases). This CDR3 has 13 residues. Trimming removed 2 bases from V and 5 bases from J, with 10 bases in between. Per germline, CDR1 LGHDT and CDR2 YNNKEL (reference sequence).

In its sample, this clonotype was seen many times. The chain uses TRBV27 and TRBJ1-2; D may be TRBD1 (5 bases). The V and J ends lost 6 bases and 5 bases respectively, with 22 bases between them. The CDR3 has 16 amino acids. Germline-derived CDR1 and CDR2 are MNHEY and SMNVEV (reference sequence). The CDR3 here is CASSQKTGTAGYGYTF. CDR3 nucleotide sequence: TGTGCCAGCAGCCAGAAAACCGGGACGGCCGGTTATGGCTACACCTTC.

This clonotype occurred many times. This sequence joins TRBV10-2 and TRBJ1-2, with 12 bases aligning to TRBD1. The germline CDR1 and CDR2 sequences are WSHSY and SAAADI. The CDR3 is 16 amino acids. Losses at the gene ends were 3 bases for V and 9 bases for J; bases not matched to a gene: 11. The CDR3 bases are TGCGCCAGCAGTGACCCACCCCGGGACAGGGGGCAGAGCTACACCTTC. Translating gives CASSDPPRDRGQSYTF.